Listed below are T cell receptor beta chains from one sample, sequenced in a study of shared clonotypes between healthy human individuals. The protocol was immunoSEQ multiplex PCR, while the TCRdb copy is restricted to in-frame clones and leaves out a portion. The sample shows around 700,000 clones, around three quarters of them seen only once. Input material: memory CD4+ T cells sorted from blood. These receptors all come from a woman under 40 in good health. CDR3s include the opening cysteine and the closing phenylalanine or tryptophan. A D gene is named only where the DNA matches it firmly. Clone size is not always given. Where it is, it says once, few, many or a class for expanded clones.

cdr3_nt,cdr3_aa,clone_size,d_call,v_call,j_call
TGTGCCAGTAGGTCTCAGGGGGCTTATGGCTACACCTTC,CASRSQGAYGYTF,once,TRBD1,TRBV19,TRBJ1-2
TGTGCCAGCAGCCTGGACAGGGGGAATTTAGTAGAGACCCAGTACTTC,CASSLDRGNLVETQYF,few,TRBD1,TRBV5-6,TRBJ2-5
TGTGCCAGCAGTTTACAAGAAAAACTGTTTTTT,CASSLQEKLFF,.,.,TRBV28,TRBJ1-4
TGTGCCAGTAGTATCACGACGTATCGGCGGGGTGGAAACACCATATATTTT,CASSITTYRRGGNTIYF,.,.,TRBV19,TRBJ1-3
TGTGCCAGCAGGAAGTGGGGCCCCGGAACTGAAGCTTTCTTT,CASRKWGPGTEAFF,few,.,TRBV9,TRBJ1-1
TGTGCCAGCAGTTTCCCGGACAGGGGGGTCGGAAAACTGTTTTTT,CASSFPDRGVGKLFF,.,TRBD1,TRBV28,TRBJ1-4
TGTGCCAGCAGCTTGGGTGGGACAGGAGAAGCTTTCTTT,CASSLGGTGEAFF,.,TRBD1,TRBV5-4,TRBJ1-1
TGCAGCGTGGGGACCGGGACAGGGGTTGGAGATACGCAGTATTTT,CSVGTGTGVGDTQYF,few,TRBD1,TRBV29-1,TRBJ2-3
TGTGCCAGCAGTGCCGTCACGGGAAACACCATATATTTT,CASSAVTGNTIYF,few,.,TRBV6-6,TRBJ1-3
TGTGCCAGCAGTTTATTGCCAGGCCTGAGTGGGCAGCCCCAGCATTTT,CASSLLPGLSGQPQHF,.,.,TRBV28,TRBJ1-5
TGTGCCAGCAGCGTAGTGTCGGGAGAACGCCAGACCCAGTACTTC,CASSVVSGERQTQYF,.,.,TRBV9,TRBJ2-5
TGCGCCAGCACAGGCCTCTCTGGGGCCAACGTCCTGACTTTC,CASTGLSGANVLTF,.,.,TRBV5-1,TRBJ2-6
TGTGCCAGCAGCCAGAGACTGCTTCTTTCCTACGAGCAGTACTTC,CASSQRLLLSYEQYF,.,.,TRBV5-6,TRBJ2-7
TGTGCCAGCTCAGACGGACGGGACACTGAAGCTTTCTTT,CASSDGRDTEAFF,few,.,TRBV18,TRBJ1-1
TGCGCCAGCAGCGCCGGACTAGCGGGAGGAGGGGGAACAGATACGCAGTATTTT,CASSAGLAGGGGTDTQYF,.,TRBD2,TRBV5-1,TRBJ2-3
TGTGCCAGTAGTATTTTGGGCGACCGAGAGACCCAGTACTTC,CASSILGDRETQYF,many,.,TRBV19,TRBJ2-5
TGCGCCAGCAGCCGGACAGGGGATCTTTCCACCATATATTTT,CASSRTGDLSTIYF,few,TRBD1,TRBV5-1,TRBJ1-3
TGCAGCGCCGGGAGTCCATCGGGTAGTCAAGAGACCCAGTACTTC,CSAGSPSGSQETQYF,.,.,TRBV29-1,TRBJ2-5
TGTGCCAGCAGTAACTACACCAACTATGGCTACACCTTC,CASSNYTNYGYTF,once,.,TRBV27,TRBJ1-2
TGCGCCAGCAGCGGTGCTGGACACTTAAACACTGAAGCTTTCTTT,CASSGAGHLNTEAFF,.,.,TRBV5-1,TRBJ1-1
TGTGCCAGCAGCGTGGGACTAGCGCTGAGCTCCTACGAGCAGTACTTC,CASSVGLALSSYEQYF,.,TRBD2,TRBV7-2,TRBJ2-7
TGTGCCAGCAGTCTCAGATCTTCGAACACCGGGGAGCTGTTTTTT,CASSLRSSNTGELFF,.,.,TRBV25-1,TRBJ2-2
TGTGCCAGCAGTTACTGGCTAGCGGGATACAATGAGCAGTTCTTC,CASSYWLAGYNEQFF,.,TRBD2,TRBV6-4,TRBJ2-1
TGTGCCAGCAGCCCTGGGGGTGACGGGGAGCTGTTTTTT,CASSPGGDGELFF,.,.,TRBV11-3,TRBJ2-2
TGTGCCAGCAGTTACTCCAGGGACTATGGCTACACCTTC,CASSYSRDYGYTF,.,.,TRBV6-5,TRBJ1-2
TGTGCCAGCAGTGATCCGGGAATCCTACAAGAGACCCAGTACTTC,CASSDPGILQETQYF,.,.,TRBV6-1,TRBJ2-5
TGCGCCAGCAGCTCAGGCTTGACTAGCTCCAAGGCCTACGAGCAGTACTTC,CASSSGLTSSKAYEQYF,.,TRBD2,TRBV5-1,TRBJ2-7
TGTGCCAGCAGATCTTCAGGGGGCGGTCAGCCCCAGCATTTT,CASRSSGGGQPQHF,few,TRBD1,TRBV28,TRBJ1-5
TGTGCCACCAGCAGATCACATGGGGACACTGAAGCTTTCTTT,CATSRSHGDTEAFF,.,.,TRBV15,TRBJ1-1
TGTGCCAGCAGCCGGCTATGGTCGAATACTGAAGCTTTCTTT,CASSRLWSNTEAFF,.,.,TRBV28,TRBJ1-1
TGTGCCAGTTCCCTAGCGGGAGGTGATACGCAGTATTTT,CASSLAGGDTQYF,.,TRBD2,TRBV6-1,TRBJ2-3
TGTGCCAGCAGCCAAGTAAGCGGGAGGACCTTAAGGGAGCAGTACTTC,CASSQVSGRTLREQYF,.,TRBD2,TRBV4-2,TRBJ2-7
TGTGCCAGTAAAGCCAAGACAGGGGACACCGGGGAGCTGTTTTTT,CASKAKTGDTGELFF,few,TRBD1,TRBV18,TRBJ2-2
TGTGCCAGCAGTGAAGAACTGGGACAGGGACCCTACGAGCAGTACTTC,CASSEELGQGPYEQYF,.,TRBD1,TRBV6-1,TRBJ2-7
TGTGCCAGCAGCTTAGTCCCGGACGGCTACGAGCAGTACTTC,CASSLVPDGYEQYF,.,.,TRBV11-2,TRBJ2-7
TGTGCCAGCAGCTACGACGCTCTAGCGGGAGCCACCGGGGAGCTGTTTTTT,CASSYDALAGATGELFF,.,TRBD2,TRBV13,TRBJ2-2
TGTGCCAGCATTGGAGGCAGGCGAGTCACTGAAGCTTTCTTT,CASIGGRRVTEAFF,few,.,TRBV6-1,TRBJ1-1
TGTGCCAGCAGCCAAATCGCCCAGGGATCCTACAATGAGCAGTTCTTC,CASSQIAQGSYNEQFF,.,.,TRBV7-3,TRBJ2-1
TGCGCCAGCAGCTTGTCTAGCGGATCCTACGATGAGCAGTTCTTC,CASSLSSGSYDEQFF,.,TRBD2,TRBV5-1,TRBJ2-1
TGTGCCAGCAGTCCCACGACGGCTTTCTATGGCTACACCTTC,CASSPTTAFYGYTF,many,.,TRBV2,TRBJ1-2
TGCGCCAGCAGCTTGGGTGACAGCGCCTACGAGCAGTACTTC,CASSLGDSAYEQYF,.,.,TRBV5-1,TRBJ2-7
TGTGCCAGCAGTTTAAGGGGGACAGGGACAGATACGCAGTATTTT,CASSLRGTGTDTQYF,few,TRBD1,TRBV27,TRBJ2-3
TGTGCCAGCAGCTACCCCCAGCGGGATACGCAGTATTTT,CASSYPQRDTQYF,.,.,TRBV2,TRBJ2-3
TGTGCCAGCAGCTCGACAAATAGCGGGAGGGGGTCGGTCTACAATGAGCAGTTCTTC,CASSSTNSGRGSVYNEQFF,.,TRBD2,TRBV7-8,TRBJ2-1
TGCAGCGTTGATGTTACTAGCGGCACAGATACGCAGTATTTT,CSVDVTSGTDTQYF,few,TRBD2,TRBV29-1,TRBJ2-3
TGTGCCAGCAGTTTTAGGGTTAAGGGAAGGCCCGGGGAGCTGTTTTTT,CASSFRVKGRPGELFF,.,.,TRBV28,TRBJ2-2
TGTGCCAGCAGTGAGAGCGAGAGCGGAAATCAGCCCCAGCATTTT,CASSESESGNQPQHF,few,.,TRBV6-1,TRBJ1-5
TGTGCCAGCAAACTTAGACAGGGGGCTCTATATGGCTACACCTTC,CASKLRQGALYGYTF,.,TRBD1,TRBV6-5,TRBJ1-2
TGTGCCAGCAGGACAGGACCGAAATCAAACTACGAGCAGTACTTC,CASRTGPKSNYEQYF,.,.,TRBV2,TRBJ2-7
TGTGCCAGCAGCCGTGTCCTAGCGGGAGGGTCGGTAACCGGGGAGCTGTTTTTT,CASSRVLAGGSVTGELFF,.,TRBD2,TRBV7-2,TRBJ2-2
TGTGCCAGCTCACCCTTGGAGCAGAACACTGAAGCTTTCTTT,CASSPLEQNTEAFF,.,.,TRBV18,TRBJ1-1
TGTGCCAGCAACCGGGACAGGGGCCCTAATCAGCCCCAGCATTTT,CASNRDRGPNQPQHF,.,TRBD1,TRBV6-5,TRBJ1-5
TGTGCCAGCAGTTTCGCCCTAGCGTCCGGGGAGCTGTTTTTT,CASSFALASGELFF,few,.,TRBV28,TRBJ2-2